This T cell receptor (beta chain) emerged from a study of shared clonotypes between healthy human individuals. Study-wide points: Sequencing depth was expected to affect clonotype sharing among donors.

The CDR3 length is 13 residues. Trimming removed 0 bases from V and 0 bases from J, with 3 bases in between. Per the germline V gene, CDR1 is ENHRY and CDR2 is SYGVKD. Only in-frame clones appear in the TCRdb table, and some are missing; sequencing was by immunoSEQ multiplex PCR. This table holds around 2.1 million clones, approximately 94% found once. Naive CD8 cells lacked CD45RO and underwent positive selection for CCR7, leaving out terminally differentiated effector memory CD45RA+ cells. Worth noting for this clone: The antigen is not known.

The rearrangement joins TRBV10-3 to TRBJ2-7; D remains ambiguous. The receptor was derived from a man younger than 35 in good health. Some clones in this sample may be carry-over from other donors' samples. The sample taken for sequencing was naive CD8+ T cells from PBMCs. This CDR3 is CAISESFSYEQYF. The CDR3 nucleotides read TGTGCCATCAGTGAGTCATTCTCCTACGAGCAGTACTTC.